In this sample, the clone carrying this TCR beta chain turned up once. The antigen is undetermined. Naive and memory CD4+ T cells came from enriched cryopreserved PBMCs. This table comes from immunoSEQ multiplex PCR, and its TCRdb copy is limited to in-frame clones, with some not included. Of around 45,000 clones listed, 82% were seen once; the top ten hold more than 1.2%. V was pared by 1 base and J by 9 bases, with 10 bases of the junction left unmatched. CDR3 length equals 16 residues. CDR1 and CDR2 from the germline V gene are MNHEY and SMNVEV (reference sequence). This sample stems from a study of CD4 T cells in relation to SARS-CoV-2 and coronaviruses. Study-wide points: Crossreactive clones expanded significantly less to SARS-CoV-2 than monoreactive clones. According to naive versus memory sequencing, detected responses are memory recall, not newly primed. Approximately 65% of donors had memory CD4+ clonotypes crossrecognizing SARS-CoV-2 and common cold coronavirus spike.

The rearrangement joins TRBV27 to TRBJ2-5, with 11 bases lining up with TRBD2. What was sequenced was naive CD4+ T cells from PBMCs, cultured in vitro. The subset: naive CD4+ T cells isolated by negative enrichment. The clonotype originates from an adult with COVID-19. The CDR3 here is CASSLLTSGAAGAQYF. CDR3 in DNA: TGTGCCAGCAGTTTATTGACTAGCGGGGCCGCGGGGGCCCAGTACTTC.